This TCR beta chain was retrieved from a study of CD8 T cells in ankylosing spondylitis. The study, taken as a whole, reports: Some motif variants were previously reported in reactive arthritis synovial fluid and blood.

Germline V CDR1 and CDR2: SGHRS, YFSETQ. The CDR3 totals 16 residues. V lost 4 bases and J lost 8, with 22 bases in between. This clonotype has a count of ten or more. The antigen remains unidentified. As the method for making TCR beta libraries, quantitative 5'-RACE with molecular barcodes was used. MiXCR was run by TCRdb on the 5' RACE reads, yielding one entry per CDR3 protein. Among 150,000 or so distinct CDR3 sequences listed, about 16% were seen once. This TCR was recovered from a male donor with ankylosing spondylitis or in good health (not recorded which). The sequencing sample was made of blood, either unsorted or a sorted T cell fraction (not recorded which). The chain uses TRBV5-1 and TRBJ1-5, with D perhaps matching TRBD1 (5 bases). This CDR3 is CASSAGGPGRGEPQHF. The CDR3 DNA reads TGCGCCAGCAGCGCCGGAGGGCCAGGGAGAGGTGAGCCCCAGCATTTT.